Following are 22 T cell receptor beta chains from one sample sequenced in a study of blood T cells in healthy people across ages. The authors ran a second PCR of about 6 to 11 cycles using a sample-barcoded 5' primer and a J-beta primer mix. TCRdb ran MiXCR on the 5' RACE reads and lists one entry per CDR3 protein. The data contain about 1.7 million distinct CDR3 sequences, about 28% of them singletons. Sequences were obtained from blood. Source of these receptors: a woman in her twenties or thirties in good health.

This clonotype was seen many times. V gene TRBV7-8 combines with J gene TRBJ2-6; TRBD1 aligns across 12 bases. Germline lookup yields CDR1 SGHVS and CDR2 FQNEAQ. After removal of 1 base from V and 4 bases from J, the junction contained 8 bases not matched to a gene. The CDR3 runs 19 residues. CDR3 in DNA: TGTGCCAGCAGCTTAGTACCGGGACAGGGGGCGACGGGGGCCAACGTCCTGACTTTC. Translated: CASSLVPGQGATGANVLTF.

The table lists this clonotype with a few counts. CDR3 region: CASSQRGPDTQYF. The CDR3 DNA reads as TGTGCCAGCAGCCAAAGGGGGCCAGATACGCAGTATTTT. The rearrangement joins TRBV3-1 to TRBJ2-3; TRBD1 agrees at 7 bases. The J segment lost 4 bases and the V segment lost 2 bases, leaving 0 bases of the junction unmatched. The CDR3 has 13 amino acids. The germline V gene encodes CDR1 LGHDT and CDR2 YNNKEL (reference sequence).

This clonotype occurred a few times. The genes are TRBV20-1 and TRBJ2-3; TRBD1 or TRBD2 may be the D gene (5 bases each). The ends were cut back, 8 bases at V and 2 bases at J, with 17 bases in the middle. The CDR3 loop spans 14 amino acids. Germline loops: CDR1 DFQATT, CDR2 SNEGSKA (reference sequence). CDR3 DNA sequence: TGCAGTACCCCGGGACCAGCGGTCACAGATACGCAGTATTTT. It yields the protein CSTPGPAVTDTQYF.

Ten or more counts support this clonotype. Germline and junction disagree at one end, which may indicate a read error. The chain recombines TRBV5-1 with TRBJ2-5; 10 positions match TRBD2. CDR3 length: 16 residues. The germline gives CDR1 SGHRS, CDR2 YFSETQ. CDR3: CASSLGLAGGEETQYF. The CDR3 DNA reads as TGTGCCAGCAGTTTAGGGTTAGCGGGGGGAGAAGAGACCCAGTACTTC.

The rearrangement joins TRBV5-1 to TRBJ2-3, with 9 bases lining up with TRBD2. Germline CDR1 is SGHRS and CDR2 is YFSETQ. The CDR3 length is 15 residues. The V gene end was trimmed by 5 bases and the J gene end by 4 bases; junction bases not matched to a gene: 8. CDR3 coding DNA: TGCGCCAGCAGGGCGGCACTAGCGGGCCCAGATACGCAGTATTTT. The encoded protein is CASRAALAGPDTQYF.

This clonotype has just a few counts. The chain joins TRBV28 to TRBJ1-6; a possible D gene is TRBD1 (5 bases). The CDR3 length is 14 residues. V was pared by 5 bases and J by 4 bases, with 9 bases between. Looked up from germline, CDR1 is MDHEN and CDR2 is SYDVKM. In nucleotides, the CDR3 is TGTGCCAGCAGTGGGACGGTTTATAATTCACCCCTCCACTTT. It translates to CASSGTVYNSPLHF. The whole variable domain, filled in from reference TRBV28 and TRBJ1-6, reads DVKVTQSSRYLVKRTGEKVFLECVQDMDHENMFWYRQDPGLGLRLIYFSYDVKMKEKGDIPEGYSVSREKKERFSLILESASTNQTSMYLCASSGTVYNSPLHFGNGTRLTVT.

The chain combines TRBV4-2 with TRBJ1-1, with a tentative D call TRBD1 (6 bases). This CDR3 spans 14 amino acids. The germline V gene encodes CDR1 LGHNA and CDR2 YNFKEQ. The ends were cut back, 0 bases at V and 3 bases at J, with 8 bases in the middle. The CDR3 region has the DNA TGTGCCAGCAGCCAAGAACAGGGATACACTGAAGCTTTCTTT. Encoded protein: CASSQEQGYTEAFF.

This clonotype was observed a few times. The CDR3 coding sequence is TGTGCCAGCAGTTACGCCGTGGCAAAGACAACCTATAATTCACCCCTCCACTTT. The encoded protein is CASSYAVAKTTYNSPLHF. The chain recombines TRBV6-5 with TRBJ1-6; D remains ambiguous. The V end lost 2 bases, the J end lost 2 bases, and 16 bases lay between the germline ends. Germline CDR1 MNHEY, CDR2 SVGAGI. This CDR3 is 18 amino acids long.

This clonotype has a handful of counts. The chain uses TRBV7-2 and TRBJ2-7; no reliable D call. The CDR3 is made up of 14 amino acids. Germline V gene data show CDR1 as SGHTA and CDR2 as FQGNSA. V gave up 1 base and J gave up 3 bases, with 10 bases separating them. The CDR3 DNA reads TGTGCCAGCAGCTTAGTGGGCGCCCGCTACGAGCAGTACTTC. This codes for CASSLVGARYEQYF.

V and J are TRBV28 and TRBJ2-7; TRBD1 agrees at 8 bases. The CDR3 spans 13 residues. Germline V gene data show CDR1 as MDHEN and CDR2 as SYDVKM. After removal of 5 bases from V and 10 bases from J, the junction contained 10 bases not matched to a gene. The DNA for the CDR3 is TGTGCCAGCAGTACTCCCGACAGGGGAGAACAGTACTTC. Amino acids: CASSTPDRGEQYF.

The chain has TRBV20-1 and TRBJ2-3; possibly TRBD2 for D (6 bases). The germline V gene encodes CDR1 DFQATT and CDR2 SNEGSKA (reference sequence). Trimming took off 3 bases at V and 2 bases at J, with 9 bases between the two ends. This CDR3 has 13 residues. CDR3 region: CSASGEATDTQYF. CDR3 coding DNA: TGCAGTGCTAGTGGGGAGGCCACAGATACGCAGTATTTT.

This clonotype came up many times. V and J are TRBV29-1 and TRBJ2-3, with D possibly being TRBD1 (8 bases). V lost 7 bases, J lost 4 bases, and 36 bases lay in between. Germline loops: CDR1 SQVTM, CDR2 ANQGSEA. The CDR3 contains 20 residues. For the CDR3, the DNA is TGCAGCGCGAGGGGGACGGCCTCTTATTCGACAGGGGAGGGGGCAGATACGCAGTATTTT. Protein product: CSARGTASYSTGEGADTQYF.

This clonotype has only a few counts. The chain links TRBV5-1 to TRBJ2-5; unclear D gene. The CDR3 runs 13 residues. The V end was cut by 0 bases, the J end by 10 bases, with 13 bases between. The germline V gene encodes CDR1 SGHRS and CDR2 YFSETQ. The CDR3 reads CASSLEADSDQYF. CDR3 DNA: TGCGCCAGCAGCTTGGAGGCCGATAGTGACCAGTACTTC.

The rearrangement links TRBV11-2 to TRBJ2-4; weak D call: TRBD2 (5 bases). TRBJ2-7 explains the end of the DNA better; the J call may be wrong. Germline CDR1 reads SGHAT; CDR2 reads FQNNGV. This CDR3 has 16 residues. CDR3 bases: TGTGCCAGCAGCCTAGCTTTGGGCAGGCCTTCGGACGAGCAGTACTTC. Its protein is CASSLALGRPSDEQYF.

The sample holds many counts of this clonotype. CDR3 protein: CASVLLAGAYNEQFF. The CDR3 nucleotides read TGCGCCAGCGTTCTACTAGCGGGGGCCTACAATGAGCAGTTCTTC. The V gene is TRBV5-1, the J gene TRBJ2-1, with TRBD2 identical over 11 bases. Trimming took 7 bases from V and 2 from J; bases not matched to a gene: 5. CDR3 length: 15 amino acids. Germline assignment: CDR1 SGHRS and CDR2 YFSETQ.

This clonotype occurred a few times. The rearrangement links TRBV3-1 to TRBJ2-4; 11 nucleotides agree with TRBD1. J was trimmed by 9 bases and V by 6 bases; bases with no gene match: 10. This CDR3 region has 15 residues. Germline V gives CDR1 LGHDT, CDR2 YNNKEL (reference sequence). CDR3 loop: CASSGPGQGVSIQYF. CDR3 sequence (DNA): TGTGCCAGCAGTGGACCGGGACAGGGGGTTTCCATTCAGTACTTC.

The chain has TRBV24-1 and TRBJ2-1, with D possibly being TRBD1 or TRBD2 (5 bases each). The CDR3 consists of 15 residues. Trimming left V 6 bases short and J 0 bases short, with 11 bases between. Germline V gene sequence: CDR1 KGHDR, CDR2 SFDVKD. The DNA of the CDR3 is TGTGCCACCAGTCCCGGGACGAGCTCCTACAATGAGCAGTTCTTC. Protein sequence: CATSPGTSSYNEQFF.

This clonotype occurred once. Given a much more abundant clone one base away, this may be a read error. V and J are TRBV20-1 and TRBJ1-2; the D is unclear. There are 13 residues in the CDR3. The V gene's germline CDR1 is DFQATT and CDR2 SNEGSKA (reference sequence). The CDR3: CSASLPSSNGHTF. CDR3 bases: TGCAGTGCTAGTCTGCCCAGCTCGAATGGCCACACCTTC.

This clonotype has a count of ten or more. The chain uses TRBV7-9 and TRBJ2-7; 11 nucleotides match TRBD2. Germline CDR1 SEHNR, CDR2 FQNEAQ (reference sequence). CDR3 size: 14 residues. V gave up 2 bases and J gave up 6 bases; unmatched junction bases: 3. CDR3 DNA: TGTGCCAGCAGCTTAACTAGCGGGAGATCCGAGCAGTACTTC. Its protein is CASSLTSGRSEQYF.

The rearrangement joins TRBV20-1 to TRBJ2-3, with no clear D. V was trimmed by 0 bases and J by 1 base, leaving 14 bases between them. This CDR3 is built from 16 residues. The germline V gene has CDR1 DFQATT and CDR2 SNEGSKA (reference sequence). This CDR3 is CSARDDFRRGTDTQYF. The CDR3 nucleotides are TGCAGTGCTAGAGATGATTTTAGACGAGGCACAGATACGCAGTATTTT.

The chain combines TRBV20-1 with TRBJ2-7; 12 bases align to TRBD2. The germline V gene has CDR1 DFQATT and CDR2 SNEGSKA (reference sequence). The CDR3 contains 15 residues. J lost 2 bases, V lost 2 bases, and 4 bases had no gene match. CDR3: CSARRTSGIPYEQYF. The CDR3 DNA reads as TGCAGTGCTAGAAGGACTAGCGGGATTCCCTACGAGCAGTACTTC.

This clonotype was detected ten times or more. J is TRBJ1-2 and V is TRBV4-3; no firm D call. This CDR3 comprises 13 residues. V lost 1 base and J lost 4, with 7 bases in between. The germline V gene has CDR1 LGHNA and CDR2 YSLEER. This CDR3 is CASSQGPGYGYTF. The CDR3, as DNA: TGCGCCAGCAGCCAAGGCCCAGGCTATGGCTACACCTTC.